The present TCR beta chain was sequenced within a study of CXCR3-negative and CXCR3-positive naive CD8 T cells. General study points: The authors found comparable surface CD5 between naive subsets and inferred TCR strength from TRB CDR3 properties.

There are 17 residues in the CDR3. Germline V gene lookup returns CDR1 SEHNR and CDR2 FQNEAQ (reference sequence). As regards this clonotype: Its antigen is undetermined.

In preparing the TRB cDNA libraries, 5' RACE with UMI labels was used. TCRdb re-analyzed the 5' RACE reads; it lists each CDR3 protein once, without DNA. Its listing shows about 62,000 distinct CDR3 sequences. The sample consisted of naive CXCR3- CD8+ T cells from blood. As to subset: CD45RO-CCR7+CD27+CD95- naive CD8+ T cells lacking CXCR3 (TNR3-). The J gene is TRBJ2-7, the V gene TRBV7-9; TCRdb proposes TRBD1, but this gene call is untestable without DNA. The receptor's source is a human donor in good health. Some clones in this sample may be carry-over from other donors' samples. CDR3 sequence reads: CASSHPWGDRSSYEQYF.